A single TCR beta chain is shown here with its context. The antigen is not known. Sorting yielded triplicates of about 300,000 cells for each CD8+ T cell subset. cDNA libraries for TRB were generated by 5' RACE incorporating UMI labels. TCRdb re-called the 5' RACE reads; every CDR3 protein appears as one record, without DNA. Its table records roughly 45,000 distinct CDR3 sequences. The record originates from a study of CXCR3-negative and CXCR3-positive naive CD8 T cells. Whole-study findings and limits: Each naive subset displayed comparably high diversity, whereas memory CD8+ cells displayed much lower diversity. Memory cells differed in TRBV-TRBJ usage, but naive CXCR3-negative and CXCR3-positive cells had similar usage.

Germline V CDR1 and CDR2: SGHKS, YYEKEE (reference sequence). CDR3 length: 12 residues. The sequence came from a human donor in good health. Some clones in this sample may be carry-over from other donors' samples. The sequenced sample consisted of naive CXCR3- CD8+ T cells from blood. As to subset: CD45RO-CCR7+CD27+CD95- naive CD8+ T cells lacking CXCR3 (TNR3-). The V call is TRBV5-5, the J call TRBJ2-7. The CDR3 loop reads CASSYKSYEQYF.